The text below deals with one TCR beta chain. Antigen unknown. The read comes to an end 3 residues before the CDR3 does, leaving the germline J gene to fill in the end. The data originate from a study of T cells in women clearing cervical HPV infection. Here immunoSEQ multiplex PCR was the method, and the copy in TCRdb shows in-frame clones only, minus some. The sample shows over 30,000 clones, and about 1.7% sits with its ten largest clones. The CDR3 is made up of 17 amino acids. Germline trimming cut 3 bases from V and 6 bases from J; bases unmatched to any gene: 14. Germline values: CDR1 GTSNPN, CDR2 SVGIG (reference sequence). Study outcomes and limitations: Timing of associations relative to infection is unclear; T-cell subsets were not isolated. CIN3+ cases had significantly higher TCR richness than controls; evenness did not differ.

All participants had a single incident cervical HPV16 infection, and prevalent HPV16 infections were excluded. The sequence was obtained from a woman between 18 and 75 years old with a cervical HPV16 infection that either progressed to CIN3+ or cleared (not recorded which). Material for sequencing was blood buffy coat. The chain is built from TRBV30 and TRBJ1-4; 9 nucleotides match TRBD1. The CDR3 protein is CAWSRGVGGQGHEKLFF. CDR3 DNA, as far as it was read: TGTGCCTGGAGCCGTGGGGTGGGGGGACAGGGCCATGAAAAA. Full variable domain (outside the CDR3, taken from reference TRBV30 and TRBJ1-4): SQTIHQWPATLVQPVGSPLSLECTVEGTSNPNLYWYRQAAGRGLQLLFYSVGIGQISSEVPQNLSASRPQDRQFILSSKKLLLSDSGFYLCAWSRGVGGQGHEKLFFGSGTQLSVL.